These 19 T cell receptor beta chains came from one sample sequenced in a study of shared clonotypes between healthy human individuals. Clones were sequenced by immunoSEQ multiplex PCR, and TCRdb holds only the in-frame ones, with some missing. This table holds approximately 500,000 clones, 81% found once. Sequenced: PBMCs. The receptors were sampled from a woman aged 40 to 49 in good health. Some clones in this sample may be carry-over from other donors' samples.

The chain carries TRBV7-9 and TRBJ1-1, with D possibly TRBD1 on 6 matching bases. The germline gives CDR1 SEHNR, CDR2 FQNEAQ (reference sequence). This CDR3 contains 15 residues. The germline V and J ends were trimmed by 1 base and 1 base, with 10 bases remaining between them. The CDR3 nucleotides are TGTGCCAGCAGCTTAGTAGGGGGTGGGAACACTGAAGCTTTCTTT. It translates to CASSLVGGGNTEAFF.

This clone was observed at least ten times. The same CDR3 also results from other DNA sequences found in this sample. The chain combines TRBV28 with TRBJ2-6; 8 nucleotides match TRBD1. V was pared by 5 bases and J by 0 bases, with 3 bases of the junction left unmatched. This CDR3 is 16 amino acids long. CDR1 and CDR2 from the germline V gene are MDHEN and SYDVKM. The CDR3 DNA sequence: TGTGCCAGCAGTCCGGGACAGGCCTCTGGGGCCAACGTCCTGACTTTC. The encoded protein is CASSPGQASGANVLTF. The entire variable domain, with the rest obtained from reference TRBV28 and TRBJ2-6, is as follows: DVKVTQSSRYLVKRTGEKVFLECVQDMDHENMFWYRQDPGLGLRLIYFSYDVKMKEKGDIPEGYSVSREKKERFSLILESASTNQTSMYLCASSPGQASGANVLTFGAGSRLTVL.

As to this clone: The likely explanation is a read error, given a far larger clone one base away. J is TRBJ1-3 and V is TRBV28; possibly TRBD1 for D (6 bases). The V gene's germline CDR1 is MDHEN and CDR2 SYDVKM. This CDR3 has 14 residues. DNA of the CDR3: TGTGCCGGCAGTTTAACAGGGTCAGGAAACACCATATATTTT. Its translation is CAGSLTGSGNTIYF.

J is TRBJ2-2 and V is TRBV28; D unresolved. The CDR3 is 15 residues long. Trimming cost V 3 bases and J 7 bases, with 15 bases left between them. Germline V gene lookup returns CDR1 MDHEN and CDR2 SYDVKM. The CDR3 region is CASSFFADRIGELFF. The CDR3 DNA follows: TGTGCCAGCAGTTTCTTCGCCGATCGCATCGGGGAGCTGTTTTTT.

This clone was counted ten times or more. The genes are TRBV6-4 and TRBJ2-1; perhaps TRBD2 as D (6 bases). The CDR3 is 13 residues long. Per germline, CDR1 MRHNA and CDR2 SNTAGT. Deletions cut 5 bases from V and 6 bases from J, with 11 bases between. The DNA of the CDR3 is TGTGCCAGCAGTCCGACTAGTACCAATGAGCAGTTCTTC. This codes for CASSPTSTNEQFF.

This chain uses TRBV4-2 with TRBJ2-2; 10 nucleotides align to TRBD2. The CDR3 is 16 amino acids. Germline CDR1 LGHNA, CDR2 YNFKEQ. Trimming at V came to 4 bases and at J to 3 bases, leaving 5 bases not matched to a gene. The CDR3 region has the DNA TGTGCCAGCAGCCCTTCTAGCGGGAGCGACACCGGGGAGCTGTTTTTT. This gives the protein CASSPSSGSDTGELFF.

This clone showed up just a few times. V usage is TRBV4-1 and J usage is TRBJ1-1, with 7 bases fitting TRBD1. V lost 2 bases and J lost 7; bases outside the gene matches: 1. CDR1 is MGHRA, CDR2 YSYEKL, per germline. The CDR3 is made up of 12 amino acids. The CDR3 is CASSQYRGEAFF. CDR3 in DNA: TGCGCCAGCAGCCAATACAGGGGTGAAGCTTTCTTT.

V and J are TRBV5-6 and TRBJ2-3; 7 positions agree with TRBD1. CDR3 length: 15 amino acids. Per germline, CDR1 SGHDT and CDR2 YYEEEE. The junction had 7 bases not matched to a gene; V was cut back by 1 base and J by 5 bases. The CDR3 loop reads CASSLRGGNGDTQYF. The CDR3 DNA reads TGTGCCAGCAGCTTGAGAGGGGGCAACGGAGATACGCAGTATTTT. The full variable domain, its missing parts supplied by reference TRBV5-6 and TRBJ2-3, is DAGVTQSPTHLIKTRGQQVTLRCSPKSGHDTVSWYQQALGQGPQFIFQYYEEEERQRGNFPDRFSGHQFPNYSSELNVNALLLGDSALYLCASSLRGGNGDTQYFGPGTRLTVL.

The V call is TRBV28, the J call TRBJ1-4; D possibly corresponds to TRBD1 (6 bases). The length of the CDR3 is 13 residues. V lost 10 bases to trimming and J lost 5 bases, with 14 bases between them. CDR1 and CDR2 from the germline V gene are MDHEN and SYDVKM. CDR3 sequence (DNA): TGTGCCATGGGAGGGGGGACAAATGAAAAACTGTTTTTT. Translation gives CAMGGGTNEKLFF.

The CDR3 loop is CASSPSGFQFYNEQFF. DNA of the CDR3: TGTGCCAGCAGCCCGAGCGGATTCCAATTCTACAATGAGCAGTTCTTC. This chain links TRBV7-3 with TRBJ2-1, with D tentatively TRBD2 (5 bases). The germline gives CDR1 SGHTA, CDR2 FQGTGA. The CDR3 length is 16 residues. The V end was cut by 5 bases, the J end by 3 bases, with 17 bases between.

As concerns this clone: This likely traces to a read error, being one base from a far larger clone. Other DNA sequences from this sample encode an identical CDR3 as well. The chain links TRBV4-3 to TRBJ1-1; TRBD1 is a possible D gene (5 bases). The CDR3 loop spans 13 amino acids. The germline CDR1 and CDR2 sequences are LGHNA and YSLEER. V lost 2 bases and J lost 4, with 8 bases in between. The CDR3 spells CASSQTGVTEAFF. The CDR3 coding sequence is TGCGCCAGCAGCCAAACGGGGGTCACTGAAGCTTTCTTT.

The rearrangement joins TRBV2 to TRBJ1-5; D unclear. V lost 6 bases and J lost 2, with 11 bases in between. Germline-derived CDR1 and CDR2 are SNHLY and FYNNEI. This CDR3 comprises 14 residues. The CDR3 region has the DNA TGTGCCAGCAGGGACGAGGCCGGCAATCAGCCCCAGCATTTT. It translates to CASRDEAGNQPQHF.

The CDR3 loop reads CASSPRRPGGDTQYF. Here the CDR3 DNA reads TGTGCCAGCAGCCCCCGCAGGCCGGGGGGAGATACGCAGTATTTT. This chain uses TRBV7-9 with TRBJ2-3; 7 bases are a match to TRBD2. The ends lost 5 bases at V and 5 bases at J; junction bases unmatched: 10. The germline gives CDR1 SEHNR, CDR2 FQNEAQ (reference sequence). The length of the CDR3 is 15 residues.

The chain employs TRBV19 and TRBJ2-3, with 11 bases fitting TRBD2. The junction had 2 bases not matched to a gene; V was cut back by 4 bases and J by 5 bases. From germline, CDR1 is LNHDA and CDR2 SQIVND (reference sequence). The CDR3 has 14 residues. CDR3 amino acids: CASSKLAGVDTQYF. The CDR3 nucleotides are TGTGCCAGTAGTAAACTAGCGGGAGTAGATACGCAGTATTTT.

Points on this clone: This likely stems from a read error, as it lies one base from a far larger clone. The chain links TRBV7-8 to TRBJ2-7, with D hard to call. Germline loops: CDR1 SGHVS, CDR2 FQNEAQ. This CDR3 comprises 13 residues. V lost 1 base, J lost 7 bases, and 11 bases lay in between. CDR3 sequence (DNA): TGTGCCAGCAGCTTAGTACCGGTCGGGGAGCAGTACTTC. It encodes CASSLVPVGEQYF.

The chain recombines TRBV10-1 with TRBJ2-7; D not certain. The CDR3 covers 13 residues. CDR1 and CDR2 (germline): WNHNN, SYGVQD (reference sequence). Between the trimmed V and J ends, which lost 2 bases and 0 bases, there was a span of 5 bases. The CDR3 sequence: CASSEPPSYEQYF. In nucleotides, the CDR3 is TGCGCCAGCAGTGAGCCCCCCTCCTACGAGCAGTACTTC.

The chain is built from TRBV27 and TRBJ1-5; D perhaps matches TRBD1 (6 bases). CDR3 length: 15 amino acids. Germline V lookup: CDR1 MNHEY, CDR2 SMNVEV (reference sequence). V shed 7 bases and J shed 9 bases, with 22 bases lying between them. CDR3 in amino acids: CASTQRGQGSGPQHF. The CDR3 region has the DNA TGTGCCAGCACCCAAAGGGGCCAGGGGAGTGGGCCCCAGCATTTT.

This chain joins TRBV28 and TRBJ1-2; 7 bases line up with TRBD1. Germline lookup yields CDR1 MDHEN and CDR2 SYDVKM. The CDR3 runs to 15 residues. V was pared by 6 bases and J by 3 bases, with 10 bases of the junction left unmatched. CDR3 nucleotide sequence: TGTGCCAGCAGAAAGTCACAGGGGTACTACTATGGCTACACCTTC. This gives the protein CASRKSQGYYYGYTF.

This clone was picked up one time. This is likely an artifact of a read error, given a far larger clone one base away. DNA of the CDR3: TGTGCCAGCAGCTTGTGCGACAGCTACGAGCAGTACTTC. Translated, it gives CASSLCDSYEQYF. The V call is TRBV5-6, the J call TRBJ2-7; D is possibly TRBD1 (5 bases). Trimming took 1 base from V and 3 from J, leaving 8 bases between them. Germline CDR1 reads SGHDT; CDR2 reads YYEEEE. This CDR3 is built from 13 residues.